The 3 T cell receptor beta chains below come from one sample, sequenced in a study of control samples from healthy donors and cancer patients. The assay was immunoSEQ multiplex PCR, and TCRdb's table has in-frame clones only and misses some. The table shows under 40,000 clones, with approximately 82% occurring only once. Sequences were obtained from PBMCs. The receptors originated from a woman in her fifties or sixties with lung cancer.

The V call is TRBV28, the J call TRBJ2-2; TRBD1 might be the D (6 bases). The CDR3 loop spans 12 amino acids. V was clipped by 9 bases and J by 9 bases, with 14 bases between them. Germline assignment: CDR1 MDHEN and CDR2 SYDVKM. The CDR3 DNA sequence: TGTGCCAGTTACCAAGGGGGACGGGAGCTGTTTTTT. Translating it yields CASYQGGRELFF.

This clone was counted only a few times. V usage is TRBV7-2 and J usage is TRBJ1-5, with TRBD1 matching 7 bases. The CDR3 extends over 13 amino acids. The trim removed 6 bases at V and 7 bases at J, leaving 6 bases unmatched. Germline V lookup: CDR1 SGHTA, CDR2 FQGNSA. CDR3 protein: CASRTTQGQPQHF. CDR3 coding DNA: TGTGCCAGCAGAACGACACAGGGGCAGCCCCAGCATTTT.

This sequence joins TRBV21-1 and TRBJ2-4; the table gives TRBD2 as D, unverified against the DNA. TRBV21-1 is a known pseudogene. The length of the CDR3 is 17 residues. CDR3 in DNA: TGTGCCAGCAGGGAGACCGGGACTAGCGTATTTAAAAACATTCAGTACTTC. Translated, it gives CASRETGTSVFKNIQYF.